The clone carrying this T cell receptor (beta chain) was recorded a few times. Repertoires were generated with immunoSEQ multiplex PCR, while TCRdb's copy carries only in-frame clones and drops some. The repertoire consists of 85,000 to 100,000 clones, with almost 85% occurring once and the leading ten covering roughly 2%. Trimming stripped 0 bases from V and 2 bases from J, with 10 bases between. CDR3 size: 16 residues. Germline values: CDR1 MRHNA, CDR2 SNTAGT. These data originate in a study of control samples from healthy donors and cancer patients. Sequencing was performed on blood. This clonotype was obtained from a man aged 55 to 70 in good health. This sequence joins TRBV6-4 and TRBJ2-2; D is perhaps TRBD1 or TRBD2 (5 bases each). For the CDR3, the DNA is TGTGCCAGCAGTGACTCGAGGGGTAAAAACACCGGGGAGCTGTTTTTT. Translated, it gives CASSDSRGKNTGELFF.